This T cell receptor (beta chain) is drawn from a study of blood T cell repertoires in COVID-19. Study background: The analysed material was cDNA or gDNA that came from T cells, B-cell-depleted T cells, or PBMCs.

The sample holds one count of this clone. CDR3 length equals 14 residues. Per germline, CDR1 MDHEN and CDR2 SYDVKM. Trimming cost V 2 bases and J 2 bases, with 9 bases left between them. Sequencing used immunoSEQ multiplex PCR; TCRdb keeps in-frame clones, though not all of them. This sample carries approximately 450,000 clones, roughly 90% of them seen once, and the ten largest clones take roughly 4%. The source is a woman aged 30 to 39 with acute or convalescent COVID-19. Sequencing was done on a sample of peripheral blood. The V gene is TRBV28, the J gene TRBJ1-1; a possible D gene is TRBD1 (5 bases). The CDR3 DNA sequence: TGTGCCAGCAGTTTACGGCAGGGCAACACTGAAGCTTTCTTT. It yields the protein CASSLRQGNTEAFF.